The source of this T cell receptor beta chain is a study of T cells after yellow fever vaccination. Study findings and constraints: Researchers cautioned that FACS-sorted repertoires could harbor abundant clonotypes contaminating from the bulk population. Peaking faster, on day 5 versus 15, the secondary response was nonetheless weaker.

In TCRdb, the 5' RACE reads were re-called with MiXCR into one record per CDR3 protein. The repertoire consists of 450,000 to 550,000 distinct CDR3 sequences, with just over 20% occurring once and the leading ten covering roughly a sixth. In regard to this clonotype: Its antigen is still unknown.

The clonotype was recovered from a man aged 18 to 29 who received the YFV17D yellow fever vaccine. The sequencing used PBMCs, collected less than 25 days after the first yellow fever vaccination.

The chain's CDR3 is CASSIYRDGYTF. The CDR3 DNA is TGTGCCAGTAGTATTTACCGGGATGGCTACACCTTC. V usage is TRBV19 and J usage is TRBJ1-2; no clear D. V lost 3 bases and J lost 6, with 8 bases in between. The CDR3 has 12 amino acids. Germline V gives CDR1 LNHDA, CDR2 SQIVND (reference sequence). The full variable domain, its missing parts supplied by reference TRBV19 and TRBJ1-2, is DGGITQSPKYLFRKEGQNVTLSCEQNLNHDAMYWYRQDPGQGLRLIYYSQIVNDFQKGDIAEGYSVSREKKESFPLTVTSAQKNPTAFYLCASSIYRDGYTFGSGTRLTVV.